Given below is one T cell receptor beta chain in context. Template material for amplifying TCR beta CDR3 regions consisted of RNA transcripts. The HTBI primer set served for first-round RT-PCR of the TCR CDR3. TCRdb re-called the multiplex PCR reads through MiXCR, storing one row per CDR3 protein. Here the sample spans 20,000 to 30,000 distinct CDR3 sequences, around 40% being singletons. Lactation, pregnancy, other autoimmune disease or uncontrolled infection led to exclusion of patients. Fresh peripheral blood, 8 to 10 ml, was the source of the PBMCs. The data stem from a study of T cells in Graves' hyperthyroidism and ophthalmopathy. The CDR3 is 13 amino acids. Trimming shortened V by 7 bases and J by 0 bases, and 10 bases separated the two germline ends. The V gene's germline CDR1 is LNHDA and CDR2 SQIVND (reference sequence).

The source is a woman aged 25 to 39 with Graves' hyperthyroidism. The chain links TRBV19 to TRBJ2-7; D possibly corresponds to TRBD1 (5 bases). Sequencing used blood. The CDR3 DNA reads TGTGCCAGTAAATCTGGGGCCTCCTACGAGCAGTACTTC. This gives the protein CASKSGASYEQYF.